The 27 T cell receptor beta chains given below trace back to one sample, sequenced in a study of T cells in Graves' hyperthyroidism and ophthalmopathy. It was RNA transcripts that yielded the amplified TCR beta CDR3 regions. During a first-round RT-PCR of the TCR CDR3, the HTBI primer set was used. TCRdb fed the multiplex PCR reads into MiXCR, producing one record per CDR3 protein. The sample has hundreds of thousands of distinct CDR3 sequences; over 12% are singletons. Sequenced input: blood. All receptors derive from a man in his late teens or twenties with Graves' ophthalmopathy.

In this sample, this clonotype turned up a few times. The chain couples TRBV15 to TRBJ2-7; 10 bases align to TRBD1. After removal of 0 bases from V and 1 base from J, the junction contained 3 bases not matched to a gene. CDR1 and CDR2 (germline): LNHNV, YYDKDF (reference sequence). This CDR3 spans 16 amino acids. DNA of the CDR3: TGTGCCACCAGCAGAGATCTGGGACAGGGGTCCTACGAGCAGTACTTC. It is translated as CATSRDLGQGSYEQYF.

This clonotype was observed at least ten times. The chain couples TRBV30 to TRBJ2-1, with TRBD2 identical over 13 bases. The ends lost 3 bases at V and 9 bases at J; junction bases unmatched: 2. The CDR3 spans 13 residues. CDR1 is GTSNPN, CDR2 SVGIG, per germline (reference sequence). Written as DNA, the CDR3 is TGTGCCTGGAGACTAGCGGGAGGGAGTGAGCAGTTCTTC. Residues: CAWRLAGGSEQFF.

This clonotype was detected ten times or more. The V gene is TRBV5-6, the J gene TRBJ2-7, with 8 nucleotides matching TRBD2. The CDR3 has 16 residues. Losses at the gene ends were 2 bases for V and 1 base for J; bases not matched to a gene: 8. The V gene's germline CDR1 is SGHDT and CDR2 YYEEEE. The CDR3 loop reads CASSLGELAESYEQYF. CDR3 DNA sequence: TGTGCCAGCAGCTTAGGGGAACTAGCGGAGTCCTACGAGCAGTACTTC.

This clonotype came up a few times. The chain recombines TRBV18 with TRBJ2-5; possible D gene TRBD1, 5 bases. This CDR3 has 14 residues. Per germline, CDR1 KGHSH and CDR2 LQKENI. The germline V and J ends were trimmed by 6 bases and 2 bases, with 13 bases remaining between them. The CDR3, as DNA: TGTGCCAGCTCCCCAGGACATCCACAAGAGACCCAGTACTTC. Translated: CASSPGHPQETQYF. The full variable domain, rest sourced from reference TRBV18 and TRBJ2-5, is NAGVMQNPRHLVRRRGQEARLRCSPMKGHSHVYWYRQLPEEGLKFMVYLQKENIIDESGMPKERFSAEFPKEGPSILRIQQVVRGDSAAYFCASSPGHPQETQYFGPGTRLLVL.

This clonotype was seen many times. The V call is TRBV7-3, the J call TRBJ2-3; tentative D call: TRBD2 (6 bases). The ends were cut back, 2 bases at V and 6 bases at J, with 12 bases in the middle. The CDR3 covers 14 residues. The germline gives CDR1 SGHTA, CDR2 FQGTGA. CDR3 bases: TGTGCCAGCAGCTTAGGGGGGAGTTCGGATACGCAGTATTTT. Amino acids: CASSLGGSSDTQYF.

This clonotype appeared many times. V and J are TRBV13 and TRBJ2-3; 8 bases match TRBD1. The CDR3 spans 15 residues. Losses at the gene ends were 6 bases for V and 2 bases for J; bases not matched to a gene: 7. In germline, CDR1 is PRHDT, CDR2 FYEKMQ (reference sequence). The CDR3 here is CASSSRTGFTDTQYF. The CDR3 nucleotides read TGTGCCAGCAGTTCCAGGACAGGGTTCACAGATACGCAGTATTTT. Supplemented by reference TRBV13 and TRBJ2-3, the full variable domain reads AAGVIQSPRHLIKEKRETATLKCYPIPRHDTVYWYQQGPGQDPQFLISFYEKMQSDKGSIPDRFSAQQFSDYHSELNMSSLELGDSALYFCASSSRTGFTDTQYFGPGTRLTVL.

In regard to this clonotype: At one boundary the junction diverges from the germline segment, which might be a read error. In nucleotides, the CDR3 is TGTGCCAGCAGCTTAACAGGGAACACTGATGCTTTCTTT. This encodes CASSLTGNTDAFF. The V gene is TRBV7-9, the J gene TRBJ1-1; tentatively, D is TRBD1 (6 bases). This CDR3 is built from 13 residues. Looked up from germline, CDR1 is SEHNR and CDR2 is FQNEAQ (reference sequence).

This clonotype was recorded a few times. The chain combines TRBV19 with TRBJ1-1; D remains unclear. This CDR3 is built from 13 residues. V was shortened by 7 bases and J by 3 bases, with 12 bases between the two germline ends. Germline loops: CDR1 LNHDA, CDR2 SQIVND (reference sequence). CDR3: CASTPVGYTEAFF. CDR3 sequence (DNA): TGTGCCAGTACCCCGGTGGGTTACACTGAAGCTTTCTTT.

This clonotype has just a few counts. This chain joins TRBV11-2 and TRBJ1-1; D gene uncertain. There are 14 residues in the CDR3. The ends were cut back, 2 bases at V and 1 base at J, with 8 bases in the middle. The V gene's germline CDR1 is SGHAT and CDR2 FQNNGV. The CDR3 spells CASSLQEPNTEAFF. The CDR3 DNA is TGTGCCAGCAGCTTACAGGAGCCGAACACTGAAGCTTTCTTT.

This clonotype has just one count. The V call is TRBV20-1, the J call TRBJ2-2; 12 bases map to TRBD1. Unmatched junction bases numbered 12, after V lost 6 bases and J lost 10 bases. CDR1 DFQATT and CDR2 SNEGSKA come from the germline V gene (reference sequence). The CDR3 runs 15 residues. The chain's CDR3 is CSAPTGTGGGEELFF. The CDR3 DNA reads as TGCAGTGCACCGACCGGGACAGGGGGCGGCGAGGAGCTGTTTTTT.

V is TRBV12-3 or TRBV12-4 and J is TRBJ2-7; 9 bases match TRBD1. The junction had 3 bases not matched to a gene; V was cut back by 6 bases and J by 0 bases. The CDR3 contains 14 residues. CDR3 bases: TGTGCCAGCAGCCGGGACAGGGTCTCCTACGAGCAGTACTTC. Translating it yields CASSRDRVSYEQYF.

There are many counts of this clonotype. The genes are TRBV18 and TRBJ1-1; no reliable D call. The CDR3 contains 14 residues. V shed 3 bases and J shed 7 bases, with 15 bases lying between them. Germline V gene lookup returns CDR1 KGHSH and CDR2 LQKENI. The CDR3 DNA is TGTGCCAGCTCACCGGTTTCCAGCGGCGGTGAAGCTTTCTTT. This encodes CASSPVSSGGEAFF.

This clonotype was seen many times. The J gene is TRBJ1-5, the V gene TRBV2; D is uncertain. Per germline, CDR1 SNHLY and CDR2 FYNNEI. This CDR3 has 15 residues. V was cut by 3 bases and J by 1 base, with 10 bases left in between. CDR3 loop: CASSEITGSNQPQHF. As DNA, the CDR3 is TGTGCCAGCAGTGAGATCACGGGGAGCAATCAGCCCCAGCATTTT.

This clonotype occurred a few times. This CDR3 reads CASSLDSGSGATGELFF. CDR3 coding DNA: TGCGCCAGCAGCTTGGATAGCGGGAGTGGGGCCACCGGGGAGCTGTTTTTT. The chain has TRBV5-1 and TRBJ2-2, with 9 bases that match TRBD2. Germline V CDR1 and CDR2: SGHRS, YFSETQ. V lost 0 bases, J lost 4 bases, and 7 bases stayed unmatched. This CDR3 is 17 amino acids long. The full variable domain, completed using reference TRBV5-1 and TRBJ2-2, is KAGVTQTPRYLIKTRGQQVTLSCSPISGHRSVSWYQQTPGQGLQFLFEYFSETQRNKGNFPGRFSGRQFSNSRSEMNVSTLELGDSALYLCASSLDSGSGATGELFFGEGSRLTVL.

CDR3 nucleotides: TGTGCCAGCAGCTTGTCAGGGAGTCACTACGAGCAGTACTTC. Amino acids: CASSLSGSHYEQYF. The V gene is TRBV5-6, the J gene TRBJ2-7; D might be TRBD1 or TRBD2, each matching 5 bases. Germline V gene sequence: CDR1 SGHDT, CDR2 YYEEEE. This CDR3 contains 14 residues. The ends were cut back, 1 base at V and 3 bases at J, with 11 bases in the middle. Based on the CDR3 plus reference TRBV5-6 and TRBJ2-7, the full variable domain is DAGVTQSPTHLIKTRGQQVTLRCSPKSGHDTVSWYQQALGQGPQFIFQYYEEEERQRGNFPDRFSGHQFPNYSSELNVNALLLGDSALYLCASSLSGSHYEQYFGPGTRLTVT.

This clonotype was found a few times. Since a much larger clone is just one base distant, this may be a read error. The rearrangement links TRBV18 to TRBJ1-1; D ambiguous. CDR1 and CDR2 from the germline V gene are KGHSH and LQKENI. The CDR3 totals 15 residues. CDR3 sequence reads: CVSSPKELEGTEAFF. Written as DNA, the CDR3 is TGTGTCAGCTCACCCAAAGAGCTGGAGGGCACTGAAGCTTTCTTT.

This clonotype has a handful of counts. V is TRBV5-1 and J is TRBJ1-3; no reliable D call. The CDR3 covers 15 residues. The germline CDR1 and CDR2 sequences are SGHRS and YFSETQ. V was pared by 4 bases and J by 4 bases, with 15 bases between. The CDR3 coding sequence is TGCGCCAGCAGCGGTAGTGCGGGAGCCGGAAACACCATATATTTT. This encodes CASSGSAGAGNTIYF.

This chain connects TRBV30 to TRBJ1-2; TRBD1 matches at 9 bases. V shed 4 bases, J shed 14 bases, and the junction held 8 bases outside the gene matches. CDR3 length equals 11 residues. Germline V gene lookup returns CDR1 GTSNPN and CDR2 SVGIG (reference sequence). The chain's CDR3 is CAWTRTGADTF. The CDR3 bases are TGTGCCTGGACTCGGACAGGGGCAGATACCTTC.

Ten or more counts support this clonotype. This sequence joins TRBV6-1 and TRBJ2-3, with D possibly matching TRBD1 (5 bases). Germline CDR1 MNHNS, CDR2 SASEGT. The CDR3 is 15 residues long. V was shortened by 8 bases and J by 2 bases, with 17 bases between the two germline ends. The CDR3 coding sequence is TGTGCCAGCGGGGCCAGCCCATGGGACACAGATACGCAGTATTTT. Its protein product is CASGASPWDTDTQYF.

Remarks on this clonotype: A much larger clone lies a single base off, so this may be a read error. The gene calls are TRBV6-2 or TRBV6-3 and TRBJ1-1, with D maybe TRBD1 (6 bases). This CDR3 region has 15 residues. The germline gives CDR1 MNHEY, CDR2 SVGEGT. V was trimmed by 5 bases and J by 13 bases, leaving 26 bases between them. In nucleotides, the CDR3 is TGTGCCAGCAGTCGAACCCACACAGGGCGGGGTGGGGATTTCTTT. Amino acid sequence: CASSRTHTGRGGDFF.

This clonotype was seen many times. This rearrangement joins TRBV6-1 to TRBJ2-5; 14 nucleotides match TRBD2. Germline-derived CDR1 and CDR2 are MNHNS and SASEGT. Trimming took 4 bases from V and 5 from J; bases not matched to a gene: 3. The CDR3 extends over 15 amino acids. The CDR3 spells CASSGTSGRSETQYF. In DNA, the CDR3 is TGTGCCAGCAGTGGGACTAGCGGGAGGTCGGAGACCCAGTACTTC.

The sample holds many counts of this clonotype. The chain has TRBV6-1 and TRBJ1-5; D may be TRBD1 (6 bases). The CDR3 runs 14 residues. Germline assignment: CDR1 MNHNS and CDR2 SASEGT. Trimming took off 7 bases at V and 7 bases at J, with 17 bases between the two ends. Here the CDR3 DNA reads TGTGCCAGCATGGGGGCAGGCCGGGGACAGCCCCAGCATTTT. This codes for CASMGAGRGQPQHF.

The rearrangement links TRBV5-1 to TRBJ2-5; the match to TRBD2 covers 10 bases. V shed 5 bases, J shed 5 bases, and the junction held 6 bases outside the gene matches. CDR3 size: 14 residues. CDR1 is SGHRS, CDR2 YFSETQ, per germline. The CDR3 sequence: CASRSTSGAETQYF. The CDR3 bases are TGCGCCAGCAGAAGTACTAGCGGGGCGGAGACCCAGTACTTC.

This clonotype was found many times. The chain combines TRBV11-2 with TRBJ2-1; possibly TRBD1 for D (6 bases). V was trimmed by 2 bases and J by 7 bases, leaving 18 bases between them. The V gene's germline CDR1 is SGHAT and CDR2 FQNNGV. The length of the CDR3 is 16 residues. The CDR3: CASSLFSQGSRNEQFF. In DNA form, the CDR3 reads TGTGCCAGCAGCTTATTCTCGCAGGGGTCCAGGAATGAGCAGTTCTTC.

This clonotype was picked up many times. V and J are TRBV6-1 and TRBJ2-5; 9 bases are a match to TRBD2. Germline trimming cut 6 bases from V and 5 bases from J; bases unmatched to any gene: 7. This CDR3 is built from 14 residues. Germline V gives CDR1 MNHNS, CDR2 SASEGT. CDR3 in DNA: TGTGCCAGCAGCGCGGGAGGGTTGGGTGAGACCCAGTACTTC. Protein product: CASSAGGLGETQYF.

In this sample, this clonotype turned up many times. The chain employs TRBV24-1 and TRBJ2-3; 9 bases align to TRBD2. This CDR3 spans 14 amino acids. The germline CDR1 and CDR2 sequences are KGHDR and SFDVKD. V lost 6 bases to trimming and J lost 6 bases; unmatched junction nucleotides: 6. The CDR3 DNA sequence: TGTGCCACCAGTCAGCGGGGGGTCGTGGATACGCAGTATTTT. Protein product: CATSQRGVVDTQYF.

This clonotype occurred many times. The rearrangement uses TRBV2 and TRBJ2-5; 8 nucleotides line up with TRBD2. The CDR3 length is 14 residues. The V gene's germline CDR1 is SNHLY and CDR2 FYNNEI. Trimming at V came to 3 bases and at J to 5 bases, leaving 5 bases not matched to a gene. The CDR3 nucleotides read TGTGCCAGCAGTGAGTTAGCGGGGTTGGAGACCCAGTACTTC. Translated, it gives CASSELAGLETQYF.